These T cell receptor beta chains were read from a single sample in a study of PD-1 blockade in mismatch repair-deficient tumors. Sequenced by immunoSEQ multiplex PCR; TCRdb stores in-frame clones only, minus some. Here the sample spans about 100,000 clones, 82% being singletons. Sequenced material: peripheral blood, taken 35 to 37 weeks after starting pembrolizumab. All receptors come from an adult with mismatch repair-deficient cancer. Both conserved end residues are part of each CDR3. A D gene is named only where the DNA matches it firmly. Clone size appears in some rows only: once, few, many, or a class for an expanded clone.

once,TRBJ2-3,.,TRBV4-1,TGCGCCAGCAGCCAAGGTCGAGTTGTCAGTAGCACAGATACGCAGTATTTT,CASSQGRVVSSTDTQYF
.,TRBJ1-1,.,TRBV27,TGTGCCAGCAGTCCCGGGAATGGGGAAGCTTTCTTT,CASSPGNGEAFF
.,TRBJ1-1,.,TRBV30,TGTGCCTGGAGTGACGGAAACACTGAAGCTTTCTTT,CAWSDGNTEAFF
.,TRBJ1-1,.,TRBV5-1,TGCGCCAGCAGCGCGAGAGGGATTGATTACACTGAAGCTTTCTTT,CASSARGIDYTEAFF
.,TRBJ1-2,.,TRBV6-6,TGTGCCAGCAGTTATCAGTCTAACTATGGCTACACCTTC,CASSYQSNYGYTF
.,TRBJ1-5,TRBD1,TRBV2,TGTGCCAGCAGGCCCGGGACAGGGGGCTTGAGCAATCAGCCCCAGCATTTT,CASRPGTGGLSNQPQHF
.,TRBJ2-1,TRBD1,TRBV9,TGTGCCAGCAGCGCCATCAGGGGGAATGAGCAGTTCTTC,CASSAIRGNEQFF
once,TRBJ1-3,.,TRBV5-1,TGCGCCAGCAGCCCCTCCTTCGATGAGGCAAACACCATATATTTT,CASSPSFDEANTIYF
.,TRBJ2-3,.,TRBV5-1,TGCGCCAGCAGCCCGACCGGCAGGGGTGGGCCAGATACGCAGTATTTT,CASSPTGRGGPDTQYF
.,TRBJ1-3,.,TRBV7-6,TGTGCCAGCAGCTTAGCTGGAAACACCATATATTTT,CASSLAGNTIYF
.,TRBJ2-5,.,TRBV19,TGTGCCAGTAGTCGGCAAGGGGGAGGGACCCAGTACTTC,CASSRQGGGTQYF
.,TRBJ2-3,.,TRBV5-1,TGCGCCAGCAGCTTGGTTGGTAGCGGAACTAGCACAGATACGCAGTATTTT,CASSLVGSGTSTDTQYF
.,TRBJ2-3,.,TRBV12-1,TGTGCCAGCAGCTTCCTTAGCGGGAAGGCAGATACGCAGTATTTT,CASSFLSGKADTQYF
.,TRBJ2-2,TRBD1,TRBV5-1,TGCGCCAGCAGCTTGGGACAGGGCCCCGGGGAGCTGTTTTTT,CASSLGQGPGELFF
.,TRBJ1-5,.,TRBV28,TGTGCCAGCAGACCCGCGGGGGTTAATCAGCCCCAGCATTTT,CASRPAGVNQPQHF
once,TRBJ2-2,.,TRBV4-1,TGCGCCAGCAGCTCCCGAACAGGGAACACCGGGGAGCTGTTTTTT,CASSSRTGNTGELFF
.,TRBJ1-2,.,TRBV6-6,TGTGCCAGCAGTTCTATCCGGGACTATGGCTACACCTTC,CASSSIRDYGYTF
.,TRBJ1-4,.,TRBV6-5,TGTGCCAGCAGTTACGGTCCAGGGGATGAAAAACTGTTTTTT,CASSYGPGDEKLFF
once,TRBJ1-1,TRBD1,TRBV14,TGTGCCAGCAGCCAAAGGGACAGGGGTACTGAAGCTTTCTTT,CASSQRDRGTEAFF
.,TRBJ2-7,TRBD2,TRBV7-9,TGTGCCAGCAGCGGTAGCGGGTCCAGCTCCTACGAGCAGTACTTC,CASSGSGSSSYEQYF
few,TRBJ2-7,.,TRBV29-1,TGCAGCCATACCCTGGGGAAGAGTGGCTTC,CSHTLGKSGF
.,TRBJ1-2,TRBD1,TRBV19,TGTGCCAGTAAAGAACGGACAGGGGTCGGCTACACCTTC,CASKERTGVGYTF
.,TRBJ1-1,TRBD1,TRBV19,TGTGCCAGTACCCGGACAGGGAAGGTTGGGGTGAACACTGAAGCTTTCTTT,CASTRTGKVGVNTEAFF
.,TRBJ2-5,TRBD1,TRBV5-4,TGTGCCAGCAGCCCCCCCGGATTGAGGGGGCCCCAAGAGACCCAGTACTTC,CASSPPGLRGPQETQYF
.,TRBJ2-7,.,TRBV2,TGTGCCAGCAGTGTCAGGGGCGGGCCGTACGAGCAGTACTTC,CASSVRGGPYEQYF
.,TRBJ2-2,.,TRBV9,TGTGCCAGCAGCGTATCCGGGAACGCGAACACCGGGGAGCTGTTTTTT,CASSVSGNANTGELFF
.,TRBJ2-1,.,TRBV4-1,TGCGCCAGCAGCCCGGCGGAGTACAATGAGCAGTTCTTC,CASSPAEYNEQFF
.,TRBJ2-7,.,TRBV4-1,TGCGCCAGCAGCCTAGGGAGTGGGTACGAGCAGTACTTC,CASSLGSGYEQYF
.,TRBJ2-2,TRBD1,TRBV6-5,TGTGCCAGCAGTTTAAGACAGGGTCTGGGCCGGGAGCTGTTTTTT,CASSLRQGLGRELFF
.,TRBJ1-1,.,TRBV6-6,TGTGCCAGCAGCGCCATGAACACTGAAGCTTTCTTT,CASSAMNTEAFF
.,TRBJ1-5,TRBD1,TRBV19,TGTGCCAGTAGTATTAACAGGGGAGAGGAACAGCCCCAGCATTTT,CASSINRGEEQPQHF
.,TRBJ1-4,TRBD1,TRBV5-1,TGCGCCAGCAGCTCAACAGGGGGCGTATTTGAAAAACTGTTTTTT,CASSSTGGVFEKLFF
.,TRBJ2-3,.,TRBV18,TGTGCCAGCTCACCACGGGCCTGGGGGAATACAGATACGCAGTATTTT,CASSPRAWGNTDTQYF
.,TRBJ1-3,.,TRBV5-1,TGCGCCAGCAGCTTAGGGGTCTCTGGAAACACCATATATTTT,CASSLGVSGNTIYF
.,TRBJ2-1,.,TRBV7-9,TGTGCCAGCAGCTTAGATGGTGGAGTGGAGATCGGGGTGAATGAGCAGTTCTTC,CASSLDGGVEIGVNEQFF
few,TRBJ2-2,TRBD1,TRBV5-3,TGTGCCAGACCGGGACAGGGGAATACCGGGGAGCTGTTTTTT,CARPGQGNTGELFF
.,TRBJ1-3,.,TRBV7-3,TGTGCCAGCAGCCAAATGGGGGGGCTGCCGGGAAACACCATATATTTT,CASSQMGGLPGNTIYF
few,TRBJ2-1,.,TRBV27,TGTGCCAGCAGTCCCTTTGGGTCCTACAATGAGCAGTTCTTC,CASSPFGSYNEQFF